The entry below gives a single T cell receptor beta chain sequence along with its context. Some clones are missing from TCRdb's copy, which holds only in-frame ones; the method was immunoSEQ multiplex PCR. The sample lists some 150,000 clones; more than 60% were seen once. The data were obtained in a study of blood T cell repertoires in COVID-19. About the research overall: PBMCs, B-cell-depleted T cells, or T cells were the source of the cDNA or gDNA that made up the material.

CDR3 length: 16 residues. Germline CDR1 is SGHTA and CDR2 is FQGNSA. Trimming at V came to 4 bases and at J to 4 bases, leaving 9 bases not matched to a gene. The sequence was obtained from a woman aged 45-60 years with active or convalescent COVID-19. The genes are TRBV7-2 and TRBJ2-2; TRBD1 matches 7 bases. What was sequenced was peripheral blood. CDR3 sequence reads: CASSYLPGQSTGELFF. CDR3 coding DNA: TGTGCCAGCAGCTACCTCCCGGGACAGAGCACCGGGGAGCTGTTTTTT.